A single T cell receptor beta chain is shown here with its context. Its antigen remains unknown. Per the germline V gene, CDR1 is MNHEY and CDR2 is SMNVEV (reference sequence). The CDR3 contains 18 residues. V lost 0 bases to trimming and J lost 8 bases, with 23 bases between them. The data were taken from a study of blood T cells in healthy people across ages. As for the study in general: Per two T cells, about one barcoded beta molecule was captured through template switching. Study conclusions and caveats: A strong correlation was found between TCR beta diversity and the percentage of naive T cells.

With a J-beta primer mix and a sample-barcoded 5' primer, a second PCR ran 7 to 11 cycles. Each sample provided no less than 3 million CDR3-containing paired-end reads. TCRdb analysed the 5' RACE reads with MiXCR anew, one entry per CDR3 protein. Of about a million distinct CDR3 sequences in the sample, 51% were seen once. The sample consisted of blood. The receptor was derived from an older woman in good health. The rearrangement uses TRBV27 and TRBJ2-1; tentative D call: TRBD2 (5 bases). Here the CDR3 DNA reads TGTGCCAGCAGTTTATCTAACTGTAGAGGAGGAGTGAGCGATGAGCAGTTCTTC. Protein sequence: CASSLSNCRGGVSDEQFF.